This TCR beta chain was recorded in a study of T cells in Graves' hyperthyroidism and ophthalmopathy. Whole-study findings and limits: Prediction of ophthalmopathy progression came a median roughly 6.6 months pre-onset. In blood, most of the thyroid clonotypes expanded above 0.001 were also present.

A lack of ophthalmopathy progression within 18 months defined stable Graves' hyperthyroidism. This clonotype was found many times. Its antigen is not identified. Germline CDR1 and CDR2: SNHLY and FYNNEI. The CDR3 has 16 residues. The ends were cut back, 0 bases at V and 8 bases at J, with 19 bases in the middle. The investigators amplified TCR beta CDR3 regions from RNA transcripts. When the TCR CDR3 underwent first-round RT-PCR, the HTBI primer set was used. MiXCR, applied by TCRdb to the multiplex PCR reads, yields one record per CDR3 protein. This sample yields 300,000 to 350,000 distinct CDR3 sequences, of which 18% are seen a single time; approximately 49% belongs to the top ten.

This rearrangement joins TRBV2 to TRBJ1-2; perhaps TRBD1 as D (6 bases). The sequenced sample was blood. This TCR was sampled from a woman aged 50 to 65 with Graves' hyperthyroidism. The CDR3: CASSEANWGGAEGYTF. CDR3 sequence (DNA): TGTGCCAGCAGTGAAGCGAACTGGGGGGGCGCTGAGGGCTACACCTTC.